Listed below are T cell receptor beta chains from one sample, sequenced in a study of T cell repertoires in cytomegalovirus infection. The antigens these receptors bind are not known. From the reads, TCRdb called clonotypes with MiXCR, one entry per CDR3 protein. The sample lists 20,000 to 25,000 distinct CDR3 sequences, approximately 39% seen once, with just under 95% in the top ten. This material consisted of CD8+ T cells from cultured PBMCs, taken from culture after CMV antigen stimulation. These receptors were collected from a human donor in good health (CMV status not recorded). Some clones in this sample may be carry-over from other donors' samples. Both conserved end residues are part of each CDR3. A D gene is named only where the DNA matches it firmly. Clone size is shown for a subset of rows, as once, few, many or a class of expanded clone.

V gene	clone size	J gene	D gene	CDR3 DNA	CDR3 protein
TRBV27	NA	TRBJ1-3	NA	TGTGCCAGCAGTTTATCCCCGCTAGGGGCTGGAAACACCATATATTTT	CASSLSPLGAGNTIYF
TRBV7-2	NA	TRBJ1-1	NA	TGTGCCAGCAGCTTAGGGGGAATTGCTGAAGCTTTCTTT	CASSLGGIAEAFF
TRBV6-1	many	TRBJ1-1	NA	TGTGCCAGCAGTGGAGGGGAGAACACTGAAGCTTTCTTT	CASSGGENTEAFF
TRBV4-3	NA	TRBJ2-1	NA	TGCGCCAGCAGCCAAGATCCCGACGGGGATGAGCAGTTCTTC	CASSQDPDGDEQFF
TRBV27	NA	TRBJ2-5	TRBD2	TGTGCCAGCGGAAGCAGACAGAGCTATAGCGGGGGACAAGAGACCCAGTACTTC	CASGSRQSYSGGQETQYF
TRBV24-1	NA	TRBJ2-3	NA	TGTGCCACCAGTGATTTAGGCAACACAGATACGCAGTATTTT	CATSDLGNTDTQYF
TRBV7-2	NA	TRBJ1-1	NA	TGTGCCAGCAGCCCCCGCGGGCCCGACACTGAAGCTTTCTTT	CASSPRGPDTEAFF
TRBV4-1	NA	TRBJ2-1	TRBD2	TGCGCCAGCAGCCAAGAAATTCTAGCGGGGGGGTTAGATGAGCAGTTCTTC	CASSQEILAGGLDEQFF
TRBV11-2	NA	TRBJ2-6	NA	TGTGCCAGCAGCGATAGCGCAGAGGCCAACGTCCTGACTTTC	CASSDSAEANVLTF
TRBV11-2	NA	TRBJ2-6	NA	TGTGCCAGCAGCTTAGTAGGCGAACAGTTAAGCTCTGGGGCCAACGTCCTGACTTTC	CASSLVGEQLSSGANVLTF
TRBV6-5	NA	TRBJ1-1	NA	TGTGCCAGCAGCTCCGGAGCGGTTAGAAAAGCTTTCTTT	CASSSGAVRKAFF
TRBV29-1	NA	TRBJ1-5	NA	TGCAGCGTTCGGACGGCTGTCGGGGGCAATCAGCCCCAGCATTTT	CSVRTAVGGNQPQHF
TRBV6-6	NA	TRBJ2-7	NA	TGTGCCAGCAGTTACTCGATGAGGGAAGTGGCCTACGAGCAGTACTTC	CASSYSMREVAYEQYF
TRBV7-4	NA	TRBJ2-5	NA	TGTGCCAGCAGCCTGACGGGCCTCCAATACCAAGAGACCCAGTACTTC	CASSLTGLQYQETQYF
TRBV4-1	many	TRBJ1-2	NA	TGCGCCAGCAGCCAAGAAACGGGCTATGGCTACACCTTC	CASSQETGYGYTF
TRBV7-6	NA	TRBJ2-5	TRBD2	TGTGCCAGCAGCTCCTCGAAGACTAGCGGGGGACCTTCGAGAGAGACCCAGTACTTC	CASSSSKTSGGPSRETQYF
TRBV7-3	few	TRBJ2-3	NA	TGTGCCAGCAGCTTAGAAGGTATTAGCACAGATACGCAGTATTTT	CASSLEGISTDTQYF
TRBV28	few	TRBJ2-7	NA	TGTGCCAGCAGGGGGGACATCTCCTACGAGCAGTACTTC	CASRGDISYEQYF
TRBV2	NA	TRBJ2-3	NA	TGTGCCAGCAGTGGAGTCTGGGATTCTTCCACAGATACGCAGTATTTT	CASSGVWDSSTDTQYF
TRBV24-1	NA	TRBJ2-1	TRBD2	TGTGCCACCAGTGGGCGGGGGACTAACAAGCCCAATGAGCAGTTCTTC	CATSGRGTNKPNEQFF
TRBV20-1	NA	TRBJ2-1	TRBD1	TGCAGTGCTAGAGAACGCGACAGGGGCTATGAGCAGTTCTTC	CSARERDRGYEQFF
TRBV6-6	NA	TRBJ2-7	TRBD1	TGTGCCAGCAGTCACCCCCCCACGGGACAGGGGGGCGAGCAGTACTTC	CASSHPPTGQGGEQYF
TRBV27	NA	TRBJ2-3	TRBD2	TGTGCCAGCAGGGGGCTAGCGGGGGGCACAGATACGCAGTATTTT	CASRGLAGGTDTQYF
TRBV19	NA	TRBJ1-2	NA	TGTGCCAGTAGTCCTCGTAACCTGGGGACTAACTATGGCTACACCTTC	CASSPRNLGTNYGYTF
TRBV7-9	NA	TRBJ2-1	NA	TGTGCCAGCAGCAGACCCCGACCAGGGAACGAGCAGTTCTTC	CASSRPRPGNEQFF
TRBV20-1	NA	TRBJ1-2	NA	TGCAGTGCCCCCAGGGTGGAGAGTACTAACTATGGCTACACCTTC	CSAPRVESTNYGYTF
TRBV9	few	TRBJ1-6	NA	TGTGCCAGCAGTCCAGGGGTTGGGTCACCCCTCCACTTT	CASSPGVGSPLHF
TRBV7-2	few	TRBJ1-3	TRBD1	TGTGCCAGCATCCCAGGACAGGGAGGCCAAGAATCTGGAAACACCATATATTTT	CASIPGQGGQESGNTIYF
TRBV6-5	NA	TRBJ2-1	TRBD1	TGTGCCAGCACTTCTACAGGGGGCGCTTACAATGAGCAGTTCTTC	CASTSTGGAYNEQFF
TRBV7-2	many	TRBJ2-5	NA	TGTGCCAGCAGCTTACTGGCGGGTACCCAAGAGACCCAGTACTTC	CASSLLAGTQETQYF
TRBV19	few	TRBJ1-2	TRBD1	TGTGCCAATACGACAGGGATTAACTATGGCTACACCTTC	CANTTGINYGYTF
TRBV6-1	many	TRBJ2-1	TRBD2	TGTGCCAGCAAGCGGACTAGCGGGAGATCTGAGCAGTTCTTC	CASKRTSGRSEQFF
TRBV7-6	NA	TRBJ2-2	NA	TGTGCCAGCAGCTTCGGCTTGGAGCTGTTTTTT	CASSFGLELFF
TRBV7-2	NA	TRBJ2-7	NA	TGTGCCAGCAGCTTAGACTCCCCCTACGAGCAGTACTTC	CASSLDSPYEQYF
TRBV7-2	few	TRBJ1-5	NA	TGTGCCAGCAGCTTAGGAGGGGGGGTCCGGCAGCCCCAGCATTTT	CASSLGGGVRQPQHF
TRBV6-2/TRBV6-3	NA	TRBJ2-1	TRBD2	TGTGCCAGCAGTTACTCGGCGGGAGAGGGCTACAATGAGCAGTTCTTC	CASSYSAGEGYNEQFF
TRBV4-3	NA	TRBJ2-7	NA	TGCGCCAGCAGCCAAGACAGTGGCGATTCCTACGAGCAGTACTTC	CASSQDSGDSYEQYF
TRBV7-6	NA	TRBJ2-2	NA	TGTGCCAGCAGCTTAGGAGGCGAGGGGGCTGGACTAACCGGGGAGCTGTTTTTT	CASSLGGEGAGLTGELFF
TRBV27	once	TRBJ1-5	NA	TGTGCCAGCAGTTTATCATCCGGTGACCTCAATCAGCCCCAGCATTTT	CASSLSSGDLNQPQHF
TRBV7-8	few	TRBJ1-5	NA	TGTGCCAGCAGCTTACTCGATCAGCCCCAGCATTTT	CASSLLDQPQHF
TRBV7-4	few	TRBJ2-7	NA	TGTGCCAGCAGCTTAGAGTTGGAGCTTAGCGCGCAGTACTTC	CASSLELELSAQYF
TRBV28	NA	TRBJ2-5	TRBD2	TGTGCCAGCGCCACGGGACTAGCGGGGGGGCAAGGGGAGACCCAGTACTTC	CASATGLAGGQGETQYF
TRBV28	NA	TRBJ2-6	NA	TGTGCCAGCAGCCCCGAGGGGGGAACCCCTGGGGCCAACGTCCTGACTTTC	CASSPEGGTPGANVLTF
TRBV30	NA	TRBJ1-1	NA	TGTGCCTGGAGTGTAGGAATAGGGGGGAACACTGAAGCTTTCTTT	CAWSVGIGGNTEAFF
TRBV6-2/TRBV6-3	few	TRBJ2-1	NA	TGTGCCAGCAGTTACCCTCTAGGGAATGAGCAGTTCTTC	CASSYPLGNEQFF
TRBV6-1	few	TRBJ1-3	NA	TGTGCCAGCAGTGGGCCAGGGGTCTCTGGAAACACCATATATTTT	CASSGPGVSGNTIYF